The TCR beta chain under discussion was sequenced for a study of beta chain features in type 1 diabetes. Expressed TCRB transcripts got sequenced, as all isolated RNA was reverse transcribed. The method was immunoSEQ multiplex PCR; TCRdb's version includes in-frame clones alone and lacks a portion of them. Among under 900,000 clones listed, roughly 16% were seen once. A remark on this clone: Its antigen remains unknown.

Study-wide results and caveats: Whatever favoring of shorter templates PCR might show would apply equally to patients and controls.

The junction had 6 bases not matched to a gene; V was cut back by 4 bases and J by 5 bases. The CDR3 is made up of 14 amino acids. Per germline, CDR1 SGHVS and CDR2 FQNEAQ. The V call is TRBV7-8, the J call TRBJ2-5; 8 bases line up with TRBD1. Input material: naive CD4+ T cells from blood. This clonotype originated in a woman in her late teens or twenties in good health. The CDR3 coding sequence is TGTGCCAGCAGCTCCCGACAGGGGTTTGAGACCCAGTACTTC. As protein: CASSSRQGFETQYF.